This T cell receptor (beta chain) comes out of a study of spatial heterogeneity in lung cancer. About the research overall: Each time, sequencing found more beta-chain sequences than alpha-chain sequences. Study-wide findings and caveats: Ubiquitous and regional expanded TCR counts correlated with ubiquitous and regional nonsynonymous mutations, respectively. Counts of expanded alpha and beta TCRs within tumors tracked the tumor nonsynonymous mutation count.

Noted time point: sample taken at primary tumor resection. Points on this clonotype: As yet, its antigen is unknown. This beta chain is an unintended read in a library built for alpha chains; its size means little.

TCRdb redid the calling of the 5' RACE reads with MiXCR, one entry per CDR3 protein. The sample holds some 1,200 distinct CDR3 sequences, around 13% seen once. CDR3 length equals 15 residues. Germline V gene lookup returns CDR1 SGHRS and CDR2 YFSETQ. With 2 bases clipped from V and 4 bases from J, the junction kept 5 bases outside the gene matches. This chain links TRBV5-1 with TRBJ2-2; TRBD2 aligns across 7 bases. Here the sequenced sample was lung tumor tissue, taken at surgery. The sequence derives from a male donor with early-stage non-small cell lung cancer. In DNA form, the CDR3 reads TGCGCCAGCAGCTTAGCGGGAAGGACCACCGGGGAGCTGTTTTTT. The encoded protein is CASSLAGRTTGELFF.